This T cell receptor (beta chain) was observed in a study of cytomegalovirus exposure and HLA in healthy donors. This CDR3 comprises 15 residues. The V gene's germline CDR1 is SGHTA and CDR2 FQGNSA. V trimming: 5 bases; J trimming: 3 bases; junction bases outside the gene matches: 3. The PCR used 60 Vbeta and 13 Jbeta primers. In the study's own analysis: An analysis performed later counted 73 million or so unique TCR beta chains (roughly 11 million of them shared). The repertoire was sequenced with immunoSEQ multiplex PCR; TCRdb's copy has only in-frame clones and lacks some. The V and J calls and clone size are taken from that table; D and trimming were inferred from the DNA. The sample has roughly 100,000 clones; 81% are singletons. This clone appeared a single time. Its antigen is currently unknown. Study findings and constraints: Among the most significant clusters, several appeared linked to common viral pathogens in a later analysis. A link between a missense DCLRE1C variant and TCR beta V- and J-gene trimming emerged from a later analysis.

The chain is built from TRBV7-2 and TRBJ1-4; 10 bases align to TRBD1. Source material: PBMCs. This clonotype originated in a man between 40 and 49 years old in good health and CMV-seropositive. The CDR3 here is CASSRQGAANEKLFF. DNA for the CDR3: TGTGCCAGCAGCCGACAGGGGGCTGCTAATGAAAAACTGTTTTTT.